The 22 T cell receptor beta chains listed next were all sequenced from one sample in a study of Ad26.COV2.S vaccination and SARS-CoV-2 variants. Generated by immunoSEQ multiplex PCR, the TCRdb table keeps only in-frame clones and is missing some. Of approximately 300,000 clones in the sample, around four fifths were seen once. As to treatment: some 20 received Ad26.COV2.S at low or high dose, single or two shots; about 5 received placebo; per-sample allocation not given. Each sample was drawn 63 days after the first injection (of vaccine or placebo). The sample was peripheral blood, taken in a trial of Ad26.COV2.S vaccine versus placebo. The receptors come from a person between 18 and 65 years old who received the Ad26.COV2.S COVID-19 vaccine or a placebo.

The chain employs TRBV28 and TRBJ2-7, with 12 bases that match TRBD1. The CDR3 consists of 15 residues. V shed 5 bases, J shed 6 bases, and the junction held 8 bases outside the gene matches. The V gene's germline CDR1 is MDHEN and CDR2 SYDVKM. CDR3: CASSPSGTGGGEQYF. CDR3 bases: TGTGCCAGCAGTCCCTCCGGGACAGGGGGCGGCGAGCAGTACTTC.

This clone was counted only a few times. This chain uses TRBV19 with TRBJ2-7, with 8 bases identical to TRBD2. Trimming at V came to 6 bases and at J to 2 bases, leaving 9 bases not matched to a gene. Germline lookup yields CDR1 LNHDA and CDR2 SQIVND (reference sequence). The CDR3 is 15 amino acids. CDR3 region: CASSFTWRGAYEQYF. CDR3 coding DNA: TGTGCCAGTAGCTTCACCTGGCGGGGGGCCTACGAGCAGTACTTC.

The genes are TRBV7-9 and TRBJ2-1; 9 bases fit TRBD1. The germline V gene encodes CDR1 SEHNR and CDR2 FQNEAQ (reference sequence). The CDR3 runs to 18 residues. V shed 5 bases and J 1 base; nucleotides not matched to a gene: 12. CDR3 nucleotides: TGTGCCAGCAGCCAAAGGTACTTAGGGACAGGGTCCTACAATGAGCAGTTCTTC. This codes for CASSQRYLGTGSYNEQFF.

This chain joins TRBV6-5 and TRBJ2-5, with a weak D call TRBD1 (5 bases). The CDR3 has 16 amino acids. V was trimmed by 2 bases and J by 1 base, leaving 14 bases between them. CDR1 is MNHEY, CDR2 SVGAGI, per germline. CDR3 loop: CASSYGRVGPQETQYF. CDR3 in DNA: TGTGCCAGCAGTTACGGGCGCGTGGGGCCCCAAGAGACCCAGTACTTC.

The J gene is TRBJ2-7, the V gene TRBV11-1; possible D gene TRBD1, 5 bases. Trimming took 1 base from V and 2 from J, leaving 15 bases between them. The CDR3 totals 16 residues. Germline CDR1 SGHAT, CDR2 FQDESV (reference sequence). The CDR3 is CASSLGSRVSTYEQYF. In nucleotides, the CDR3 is TGTGCCAGCAGCTTAGGAAGCAGGGTATCCACCTACGAGCAGTACTTC.

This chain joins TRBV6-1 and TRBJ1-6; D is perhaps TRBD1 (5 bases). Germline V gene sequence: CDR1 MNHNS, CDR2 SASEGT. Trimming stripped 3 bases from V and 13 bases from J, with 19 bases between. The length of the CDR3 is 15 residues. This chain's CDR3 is CASSEEGPPLYPLHF. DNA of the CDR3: TGTGCCAGCAGTGAGGAGGGACCCCCCCTGTATCCCCTCCACTTT.

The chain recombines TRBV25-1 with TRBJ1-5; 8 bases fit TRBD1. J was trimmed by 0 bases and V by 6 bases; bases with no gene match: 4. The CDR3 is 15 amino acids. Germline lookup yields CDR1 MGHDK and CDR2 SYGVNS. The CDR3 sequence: CASRGTGDSNQPQHF. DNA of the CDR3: TGTGCCAGCAGGGGGACAGGAGATAGCAATCAGCCCCAGCATTTT.

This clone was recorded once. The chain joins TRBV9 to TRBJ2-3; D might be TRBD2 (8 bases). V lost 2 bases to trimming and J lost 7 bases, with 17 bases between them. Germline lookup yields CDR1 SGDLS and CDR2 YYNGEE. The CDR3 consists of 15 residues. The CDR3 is CASSVSGDSMNTQYF. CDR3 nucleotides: TGTGCCAGCAGCGTTAGCGGGGACAGCATGAATACGCAGTATTTT.

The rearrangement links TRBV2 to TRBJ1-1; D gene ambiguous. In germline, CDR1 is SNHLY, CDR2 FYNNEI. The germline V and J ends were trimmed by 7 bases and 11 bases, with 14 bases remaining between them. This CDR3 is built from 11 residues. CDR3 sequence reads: CASTTGPEAFF. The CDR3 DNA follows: TGTGCCAGCACAACCGGGCCCGAGGCTTTCTTT.

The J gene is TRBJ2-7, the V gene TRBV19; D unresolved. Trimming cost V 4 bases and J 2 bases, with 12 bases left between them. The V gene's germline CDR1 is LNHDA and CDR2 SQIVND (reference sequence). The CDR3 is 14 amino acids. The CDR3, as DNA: TGTGCCAGTAGTACGGAACAGCCTCCCTACGAGCAGTACTTC. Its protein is CASSTEQPPYEQYF.

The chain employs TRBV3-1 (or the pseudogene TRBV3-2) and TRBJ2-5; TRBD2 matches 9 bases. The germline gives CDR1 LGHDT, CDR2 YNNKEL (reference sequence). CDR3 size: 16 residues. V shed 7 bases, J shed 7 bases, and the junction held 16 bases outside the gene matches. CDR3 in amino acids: CASTSSRLAGLRTQYF. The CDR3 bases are TGTGCCAGCACCTCCTCCAGGCTAGCGGGGCTAAGGACCCAGTACTTC.

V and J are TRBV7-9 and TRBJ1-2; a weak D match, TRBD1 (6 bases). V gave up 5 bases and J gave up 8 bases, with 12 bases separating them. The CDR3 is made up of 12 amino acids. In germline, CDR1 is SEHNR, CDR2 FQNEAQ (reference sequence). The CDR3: CASSPGARGYTF. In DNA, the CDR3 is TGTGCCAGCAGCCCAGGGGCAAGGGGCTACACCTTC.

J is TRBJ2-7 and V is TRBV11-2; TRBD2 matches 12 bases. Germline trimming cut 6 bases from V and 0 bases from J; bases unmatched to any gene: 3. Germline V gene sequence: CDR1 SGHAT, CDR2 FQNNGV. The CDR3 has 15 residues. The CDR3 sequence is CASSRLAGASYEQYF. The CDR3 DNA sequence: TGTGCCAGCAGTAGACTAGCGGGGGCCTCCTACGAGCAGTACTTC.

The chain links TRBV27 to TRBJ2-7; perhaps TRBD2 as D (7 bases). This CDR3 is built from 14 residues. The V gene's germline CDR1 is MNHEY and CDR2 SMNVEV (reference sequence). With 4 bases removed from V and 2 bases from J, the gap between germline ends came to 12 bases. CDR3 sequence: CASSWGGLTYEQYF. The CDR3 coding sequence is TGTGCCAGCAGTTGGGGGGGGCTGACCTACGAGCAGTACTTC.

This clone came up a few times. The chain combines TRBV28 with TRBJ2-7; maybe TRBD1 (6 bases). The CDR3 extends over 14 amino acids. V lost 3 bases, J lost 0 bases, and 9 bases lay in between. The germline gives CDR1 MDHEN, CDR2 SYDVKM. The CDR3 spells CASSFQGSSYEQYF. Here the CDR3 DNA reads TGTGCCAGCAGTTTTCAGGGGAGCTCCTACGAGCAGTACTTC.

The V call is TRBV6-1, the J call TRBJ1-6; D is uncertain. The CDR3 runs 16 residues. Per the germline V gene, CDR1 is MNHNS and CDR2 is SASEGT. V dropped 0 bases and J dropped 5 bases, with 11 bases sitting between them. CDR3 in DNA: TGTGCCAGCAGTGAAGCGACGCGGTCCCATAATTCACCCCTCCACTTT. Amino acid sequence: CASSEATRSHNSPLHF.

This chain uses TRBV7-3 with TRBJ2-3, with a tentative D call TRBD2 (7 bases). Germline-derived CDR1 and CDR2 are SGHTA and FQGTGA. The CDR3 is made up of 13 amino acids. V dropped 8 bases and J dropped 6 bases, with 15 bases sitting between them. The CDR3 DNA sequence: TGTGCCAGCGCATCGGGGGGCGGCGATACGCAGTATTTT. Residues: CASASGGGDTQYF.

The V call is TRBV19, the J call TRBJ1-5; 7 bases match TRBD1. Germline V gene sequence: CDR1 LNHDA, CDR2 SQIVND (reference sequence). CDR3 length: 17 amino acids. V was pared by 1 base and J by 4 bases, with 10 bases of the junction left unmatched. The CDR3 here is CASSIGRDSGFNQPQHF. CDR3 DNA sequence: TGTGCCAGTAGTATAGGTAGGGACAGCGGATTTAATCAGCCCCAGCATTTT.

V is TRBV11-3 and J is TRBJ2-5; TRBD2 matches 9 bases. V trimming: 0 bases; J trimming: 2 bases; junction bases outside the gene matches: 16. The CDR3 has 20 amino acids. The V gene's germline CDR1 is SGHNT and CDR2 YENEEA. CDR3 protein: CASSLEYGLAGRQSQETQYF. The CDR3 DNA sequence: TGTGCCAGCAGCTTAGAGTACGGGCTAGCGGGGAGACAGTCGCAAGAGACCCAGTACTTC.

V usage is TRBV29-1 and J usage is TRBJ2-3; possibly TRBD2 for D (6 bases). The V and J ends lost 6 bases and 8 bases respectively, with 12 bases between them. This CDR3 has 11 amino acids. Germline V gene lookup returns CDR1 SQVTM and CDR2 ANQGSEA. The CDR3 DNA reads TGCAGCGTGCCCTGGGGAGGTACGCAGTATTTT. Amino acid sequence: CSVPWGGTQYF.

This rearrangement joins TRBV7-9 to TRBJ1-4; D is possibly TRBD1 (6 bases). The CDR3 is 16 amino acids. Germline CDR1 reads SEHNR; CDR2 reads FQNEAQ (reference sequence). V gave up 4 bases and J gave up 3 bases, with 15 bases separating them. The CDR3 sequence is CASSSPTGMPNEKLFF. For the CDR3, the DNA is TGTGCCAGCAGCTCACCCACAGGGATGCCTAATGAAAAACTGTTTTTT.

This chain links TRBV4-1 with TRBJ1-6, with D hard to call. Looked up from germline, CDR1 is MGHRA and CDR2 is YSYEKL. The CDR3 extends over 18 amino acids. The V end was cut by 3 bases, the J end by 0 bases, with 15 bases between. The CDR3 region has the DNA TGCGCCAGCAGCCAGGAGGGCGGCAGACGCTCCTATAATTCACCCCTCCACTTT. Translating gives CASSQEGGRRSYNSPLHF.